Each of the 4 T cell receptor beta chains below was sequenced from the same sample in a study of shared clonotypes between healthy human individuals. Generated by immunoSEQ multiplex PCR, the TCRdb table keeps only in-frame clones and is missing some. The data contain some 1,400,000 clones, roughly 96% of them singletons. The sample was naive CD4+ T cells sorted from blood. Subset given: CD45RA+ positively selected. The receptors stem from a man aged 25-40 years in good health.

V is TRBV27 and J is TRBJ2-2; TRBD1 is a possible D gene (6 bases). Trimming shortened V by 2 bases and J by 1 base, and 8 bases separated the two germline ends. The CDR3 covers 15 residues. The germline CDR1 and CDR2 sequences are MNHEY and SMNVEV (reference sequence). CDR3 nucleotides: TGTGCCAGCAGTTTACAGGGGCGGAACACCGGGGAGCTGTTTTTT. It specifies CASSLQGRNTGELFF.

The chain is built from TRBV10-3 and TRBJ2-7; 8 positions match TRBD1. CDR3 length: 14 residues. Germline V CDR1 and CDR2: ENHRY, SYGVKD. Unmatched junction bases numbered 8, after V lost 6 bases and J lost 4 bases. The CDR3 coding sequence is TGTGCCATCAGGAAGACAGGGGAGGCTTACGAGCAGTACTTC. Encoded protein: CAIRKTGEAYEQYF.

The gene calls are TRBV2 and TRBJ2-2; TRBD2 agrees at 9 bases. Trimming cost V 2 bases and J 5 bases; bases outside gene matches: 9. Germline CDR1 SNHLY, CDR2 FYNNEI. The CDR3 sequence is 17 residues long. The CDR3 loop is CASSESGGGRATGELFF. In nucleotides, the CDR3 is TGTGCCAGCAGTGAAAGCGGGGGCGGGAGGGCAACCGGGGAGCTGTTTTTT.

This sequence joins TRBV5-1 and TRBJ1-3; perhaps TRBD1 as D (6 bases). The ends were cut back, 3 bases at V and 4 bases at J, with 14 bases in the middle. Germline V gene lookup returns CDR1 SGHRS and CDR2 YFSETQ. The CDR3 consists of 15 residues. CDR3: CASSSAGGGGNTIYF. The CDR3 DNA follows: TGCGCCAGCAGCTCGGCCGGGGGCGGCGGAAACACCATATATTTT.